This TCR beta chain came from a study of shared clonotypes between healthy human individuals. Study-wide background: The study enrolled a couple of women and three men aged 18 to 49.

The CDR3 has 15 amino acids. The germline gives CDR1 ENHRY, CDR2 SYGVKD. V was cut by 2 bases and J by 3 bases, with 10 bases left in between. In regard to this clone: The antigen is unknown.

Study-wide points: Approximately 4.6% of naive CD4 clonotypes were shared across several donors.

TCRdb's table, derived via immunoSEQ multiplex PCR, lists solely in-frame clones and lacks some. The sample lists approximately 980,000 clones; around three quarters were seen once. Healthy HIV-negative adults without recent acute infections or vaccinations served as donors. CD45RA-negative memory and CD45RA+ naive subsets were split from the CD4+ cells. The sequencing input was memory CD4+ T cells sorted from blood. Subset specified: CD45RA-negative fraction. The sequence came from a man younger than 30 in good health. This chain joins TRBV10-3 and TRBJ1-4; a weak D match, TRBD1 (5 bases). The CDR3: CAISETGRPNEKLFF. CDR3 DNA: TGTGCCATCAGTGAGACGGGACGGCCTAATGAAAAACTGTTTTTT.